This T cell receptor (beta chain) derives from a study of identical twins. Notes on the study in general: Sharing of beta out-of-frame sequences by twins showed a weaker excess.

Unique molecular identifiers were in the cDNA, with template-switch universal primer binding. TCRdb itself ran the 5' RACE reads through MiXCR, one entry per CDR3 protein. The sample has 450,000 or so distinct CDR3 sequences; roughly 24% are singletons. On this clonotype itself: Its antigen is not known.

With 7 bases removed from V and 0 bases from J, the gap between germline ends came to 13 bases. This CDR3 is built from 15 residues. The germline CDR1 and CDR2 sequences are ENHRY and SYGVKD. Among all donors, each was a healthy Caucasian. The sample also formed part of further work on T cells expressing NK-cell markers. That investigation notes: Where several donors were concerned, these clonotypes also led the CD3+CD56-NKG2C+ fraction.

The receptor was isolated from a woman between 18 and 29 years old in good health. Source material: CD4+ T cells sorted from blood. This chain joins TRBV10-3 and TRBJ2-1, with a possible D match to TRBD1 (5 bases). The CDR3 protein is CAITRTPSSYNEQFF. CDR3 nucleotide sequence: TGTGCCATCACCCGGACACCGAGCTCCTACAATGAGCAGTTCTTC.